A selection of T cell receptor beta chains follows, all from one sample in a study of cytomegalovirus exposure and HLA in healthy donors. Assay: immunoSEQ multiplex PCR; the TCRdb copy retains only in-frame clones and omits some. The sample carries 70,000 or so clones, 85% to 90% recorded once. Sequencing was carried out using PBMCs. The origin of the receptors is a young woman in good health and CMV-seropositive. Each CDR3 is given with its conserved first and last residue. D genes are given only for firm matches. Size tells how often a clone was seen (once, few, many) or the class of an expanded clone, and some rows leave it out.

clone size,D gene,V gene,J gene,CDR3 length,CDR3 DNA,CDR3 protein
-,TRBD1,TRBV7-2,TRBJ2-5,16,TGTGCCAGCAGCCGAGGAATTGACAGGGGCAAAGAGACCCAGTACTTC,CASSRGIDRGKETQYF
few,TRBD2,TRBV9,TRBJ2-5,17,TGTGCCAGCAGCGTAGAGGGGACTAGCGGGTTCGGAGAGACCCAGTACTTC,CASSVEGTSGFGETQYF
-,-,TRBV19,TRBJ1-2,15,TGTGCCAGTAGTATAGTGAAGGGAGGATACTATGGCTACACCTTC,CASSIVKGGYYGYTF
-,TRBD1,TRBV2,TRBJ2-7,14,TGTGCCAGCAGTGGGGGGGGGACAGGGAACGAGCAGTACTTC,CASSGGGTGNEQYF
-,-,TRBV19,TRBJ2-1,11,TGTGCCAGTAGTATCAGGAATGAGCAGTTCTTC,CASSIRNEQFF
-,TRBD2,TRBV5-1,TRBJ2-5,17,TGCGCCAGCAGCTTCGTACCGATGACTCTAGCGGGAGAGACCCAGTACTTC,CASSFVPMTLAGETQYF
-,TRBD1,TRBV11-2,TRBJ2-1,17,TGTGCCAGCAGCGTAATGACCGGGACAGGGGGCCTGGTTGAGCAGTTCTTC,CASSVMTGTGGLVEQFF
-,TRBD1,TRBV5-1,TRBJ1-2,14,TGCGCCAGCAGCTTGGTGGACAGGGGATGGGGCTACACCTTC,CASSLVDRGWGYTF
-,TRBD2,TRBV29-1,TRBJ2-1,17,TGCAGCGTTGAAGATCTGGCAGCGGGAGGGTCTGGGGATGAGCAGTTCTTC,CSVEDLAAGGSGDEQFF
-,-,TRBV10-1,TRBJ2-1,12,TGCGCCAGCAGTCAGGCCGACAATGAGCAGTTCTTC,CASSQADNEQFF
-,TRBD1,TRBV28,TRBJ2-1,14,TGTGCCAGCAGTTTTGGACAGGCCTACAATGAGCAGTTCTTC,CASSFGQAYNEQFF
few,-,TRBV5-1,TRBJ2-7,13,TGCGCCAGCAGCTTCCTGACAGAATACGAGCAGTACTTC,CASSFLTEYEQYF
-,TRBD2,TRBV5-1,TRBJ2-7,15,TGCGCCAGCAGCTTGGGATCGGGAGGGAGCAACGAGCAGTACTTC,CASSLGSGGSNEQYF
-,-,TRBV7-8,TRBJ2-7,11,TGTGCCAGCAGCCCGGGACACCCCTCCTACTTC,CASSPGHPSYF
-,-,TRBV12-5,TRBJ1-1,13,TGTGCTAGTGGTTGGGGCCTGAACACTGAAGCTTTCTTT,CASGWGLNTEAFF
-,-,TRBV9,TRBJ2-1,17,TGTGCCAGCAGCCCCCGCTTAAGACCCTTAGCGACGAATGAGCAGTTCTTC,CASSPRLRPLATNEQFF
-,-,TRBV9,TRBJ2-7,15,TGTGCCAGCAGCCCTCATGGGGACACGGACTACGAGCAGTACTTC,CASSPHGDTDYEQYF
few,-,TRBV18,TRBJ1-1,15,TGTGCCAGCTCACCATCAGCGACAGCGAACACTGAAGCTTTCTTT,CASSPSATANTEAFF
-,-,TRBV28,TRBJ2-7,12,TGTGCCAGCAGTTCCCCTTGGAGCGAGCAGTACTTC,CASSSPWSEQYF
-,-,TRBV7-6,TRBJ2-5,14,TGTGCCAGCAGCTTAGGGACTAAACAAGAGACCCAGTACTTC,CASSLGTKQETQYF
-,TRBD2,TRBV18,TRBJ2-3,16,TGTGCCAGCTCACCGCCCTTAGCGGGGGGCACAGATACGCAGTATTTT,CASSPPLAGGTDTQYF
-,-,TRBV5-6,TRBJ1-3,16,TGTGCCAGCAGCTTGGTTGGGACATCCTCTGGAAACACCATATATTTT,CASSLVGTSSGNTIYF
-,-,TRBV28,TRBJ1-2,10,TGTGCCAGCAGTTCAAATGGCTACACCTTC,CASSSNGYTF
few,-,TRBV7-7,TRBJ2-5,15,TGTGCCAGCAGCTTAGGGGGGGGCCCCCAAGAGACCCAGTACTTC,CASSLGGGPQETQYF
-,-,TRBV18,TRBJ1-1,15,TGTGCCAGCTCACCACCGAGAAGGGGAGGCACTGAAGCTTTCTTT,CASSPPRRGGTEAFF
-,TRBD2,TRBV11-2,TRBJ2-5,16,TGTGCCAGCAGCTCGGGACTAGCGGGAGGACAAGAGACCCAGTACTTC,CASSSGLAGGQETQYF
-,-,TRBV7-6,TRBJ1-2,15,TGTGCCAGCAGCCCCAGGGTTTCGGCTAACTATGGCTACACCTTC,CASSPRVSANYGYTF
-,TRBD2,TRBV10-3,TRBJ2-7,14,TGTGCCATCAGTAGGACTAGCGGCACCTACGAGCAGTACTTC,CAISRTSGTYEQYF
few,-,TRBV7-3,TRBJ2-1,17,TGTGCCAGCAGCTTAAGAGCGCAGCGGAGCTCCTACAATGAGCAGTTCTTC,CASSLRAQRSSYNEQFF
-,-,TRBV5-5,TRBJ2-2,15,TGTGCCAGTAGCTGGAGGGGCGCGGGCACCGGGGAGCTGTTTTTT,CASSWRGAGTGELFF
-,TRBD2,TRBV6-5,TRBJ2-5,15,TGTGCCAGCAGTTACTCTCGACTAGCGGGGGAGACCCAGTACTTC,CASSYSRLAGETQYF
-,TRBD2,TRBV19,TRBJ2-7,16,TGTGCCAGTACCCTGGGACCCCGGGAGGCGTCCTACGAGCAGTACTTC,CASTLGPREASYEQYF
-,-,TRBV9,TRBJ1-1,15,TGTGCCAGCAGCGTAGAAGACAGGATAAACACTGAAGCTTTCTTT,CASSVEDRINTEAFF
-,TRBD1,TRBV28,TRBJ2-3,15,TGTGCCAGCACTTCTGGACAGGGGGCTCACGATACGCAGTATTTT,CASTSGQGAHDTQYF
-,-,TRBV4-1,TRBJ2-3,16,TGCGCCAGCAGCCAAGTCAGGGGGGCCGCCGCAGATACGCAGTATTTT,CASSQVRGAAADTQYF